A selection of T cell receptor beta chains follows, all from one sample in a study of OX40 agonist ivuxolimab in advanced cancers. Produced via immunoSEQ multiplex PCR; TCRdb's table is partial and in-frame only. The sample lists about 26,000 clones; 79% were seen once. The sample in question was CD4+ or CD8+ T cells sorted from blood, obtained in a trial of the OX40 agonist ivuxolimab. Every receptor here comes from an adult with an advanced solid tumor such as melanoma, head and neck, liver or kidney cancer. CDR3s include the opening cysteine and the closing phenylalanine or tryptophan. The D gene is left open where the match is weak. Rows may omit the clone size; those that give it use once, few, many or a size class.

D gene	V gene	J gene	clone size	CDR3 DNA	CDR3 protein
.	TRBV2	TRBJ2-3	.	TGTGCCAGCAGGGGACGGGGTAGCGAACACATCGGCACAGATACGCAGTATTTT	CASRGRGSEHIGTDTQYF
.	TRBV9	TRBJ2-5	.	TGTGCCAGCAGCGTGGGCGGGACTTTACAAGAGACCCAGTACTTC	CASSVGGTLQETQYF
.	TRBV6-1	TRBJ2-1	once	TGTGCCAGCAGTGAAGCCCCCGGGGGGAGGGGGGAGTCGGAGCAGTTCTTC	CASSEAPGGRGESEQFF
.	TRBV7-9	TRBJ2-1	.	TGTGCCAGCAGACACGGGAGCTCCTACAATGAGCAGTTCTTC	CASRHGSSYNEQFF
.	TRBV4-1	TRBJ1-5	.	TGCGCCAGCAGCCAAGCAGGGCTCGATCAGCCCCAGCATTTT	CASSQAGLDQPQHF
.	TRBV9	TRBJ2-7	.	TGTGCCAGCAGCACCTTCCCCCTTCCCTTTGGGGCGAGAATATTACGAGAGCAGTACTTC	CASSTFPLPFGARILREQYF
TRBD2	TRBV7-9	TRBJ2-1	.	TGTGCCAGCAGCCCCCTCGCTTGGCGGGGGGACTACAATGAGCAGTTCTTC	CASSPLAWRGDYNEQFF
TRBD2	TRBV13	TRBJ2-1	.	TGTGCCAGCAGCTTAGGATGGCTAGCGGACTACAATGAGCAGTTCTTC	CASSLGWLADYNEQFF
.	TRBV7-9	TRBJ1-3	.	TGTGCCAGCAGTCAAGGGGGCTCTGGAAACACCATATATTTT	CASSQGGSGNTIYF
.	TRBV5-6	TRBJ2-7	.	TGTGCCAGCAGCTTAGGGCAATCCTACGAGCAGTACTTC	CASSLGQSYEQYF
.	TRBV7-9	TRBJ2-3	.	TGTGCCAGCAGCTTAGTTGGCACAGATACGCAGTATTTT	CASSLVGTDTQYF
TRBD1	TRBV27	TRBJ2-4	.	TGTGCCAGCAGTCACCAGGGGGCCGGGGCCAAAAACATTCAGTACTTC	CASSHQGAGAKNIQYF
TRBD2	TRBV5-1	TRBJ2-1	.	TGCGCCAGCAGCTTGGAGGCTAGCGGGGCGTACAATGAGCAGTTCTTC	CASSLEASGAYNEQFF
TRBD2	TRBV5-4	TRBJ2-1	.	TGTGCCAGCAGCCGGGGACTAGCGGGGGGGCCCTACAATGAGCAGTTCTTC	CASSRGLAGGPYNEQFF
.	TRBV5-1	TRBJ2-3	.	TGCGCCAGCAGTTCTCAACGACCAACAGATACGCAGTATTTT	CASSSQRPTDTQYF
.	TRBV11-3	TRBJ2-2	.	TGTGCCAGCAGCTCCCGGAAAGGGAAGACCGGGGAGCTGTTTTTT	CASSSRKGKTGELFF
.	TRBV29-1	TRBJ1-2	.	TGCAGCGCATTCGGGGGGGGTAACTATGGCTACACCTTC	CSAFGGGNYGYTF
.	TRBV7-2	TRBJ2-5	.	TGTGCCAGCAGGGCCCCCTCTGCGCGGAAAGAGACCCAGTACTTC	CASRAPSARKETQYF
TRBD2	TRBV14	TRBJ2-5	.	TGTGCCAGCAGCCATCCGGGACTAGCAGAGACCCAGTACTTC	CASSHPGLAETQYF
.	TRBV4-1	TRBJ2-7	once	TGCGCCAGCAGCCAAGAATCACGGGGCAACTACGAGCAGTACTTC	CASSQESRGNYEQYF
.	TRBV30	TRBJ1-1	.	TGTGCCTGGAGTTGGGACACGATAAGTGAAGCTTTCTTT	CAWSWDTISEAFF
.	TRBV4-2	TRBJ2-1	.	TGTGCCAGCAGCGCAGGGGTAGGCTACAATGAGCAGTTCTTC	CASSAGVGYNEQFF
.	TRBV18	TRBJ1-1	.	TGTGCCAGCTCACCGGTCGACAGAACGAACACTGAAGCTTTCTTT	CASSPVDRTNTEAFF
.	TRBV18	TRBJ2-6	.	TGTGCCAGCTCACTTACTCCGGGACGGGGCTCTGGGGCCAACGTCCTGACTTTC	CASSLTPGRGSGANVLTF
.	TRBV7-9	TRBJ2-1	.	TGTGCCAGCAGCTTAGGACCAGCGGTTCCCTACAATGAGCAGTTCTTC	CASSLGPAVPYNEQFF
TRBD2	TRBV19	TRBJ2-7	.	TGTGCCAGTAGTATAGAAAAACTAGCGGAAACCTACGAGCAGTACTTC	CASSIEKLAETYEQYF
TRBD2	TRBV27	TRBJ2-7	.	TGTGCCAGCAACGAGCACGCCTTGGGACTAGCGGGGCGGGAGCAGTACTTC	CASNEHALGLAGREQYF
.	TRBV29-1	TRBJ1-1	few	TGCAGCGTTGTGCCAGGCGCGAACACTGAAGCTTTCTTT	CSVVPGANTEAFF
.	TRBV7-6	TRBJ2-2	.	TGTGCCAGCAGCTCCGTACGAACGACGGGGGCCCGCAGCGGGGAGCTGTTTTTT	CASSSVRTTGARSGELFF
.	TRBV5-6	TRBJ2-7	.	TGTGCCAGCAGCTTGGGGAGGTTGGGCGCAGTCGAGCAGTACTTC	CASSLGRLGAVEQYF
TRBD1	TRBV7-9	TRBJ2-7	.	TGTGCCAGCAGCCCCAGGGACAGGCCTGAGCAGTACTTC	CASSPRDRPEQYF
TRBD1	TRBV7-2	TRBJ1-5	.	TGTGCCAGCAGCTTAGCGGGGACAGGGGGGAGCAATCAGCCCCAGCATTTT	CASSLAGTGGSNQPQHF
.	TRBV28	TRBJ2-5	.	TGTGCCAGCAGTTTAAGGCTTCGGGAGACCCAGTACTTC	CASSLRLRETQYF
TRBD1	TRBV27	TRBJ2-7	.	TGTGCCAGCAGTTTGGACGTTACAGGGGACCACGAGCAGTACTTC	CASSLDVTGDHEQYF
.	TRBV19	TRBJ1-5	.	TGTGCCAGTAGTATCAGTGACAATCAGCCCCAGCATTTT	CASSISDNQPQHF
.	TRBV5-4	TRBJ2-7	.	TGTGCCGCGGGAACAGGCATAACCTACGAGCAGTACTTC	CAAGTGITYEQYF
TRBD2	TRBV6-4	TRBJ2-3	.	TGTGCCAGCAGTGACGTGAGCGGGGGGATTACAGATACGCAGTATTTT	CASSDVSGGITDTQYF
.	TRBV27	TRBJ1-1	.	TGTGCCAGCAGTCTTCAGCCCCGGGGATACACTGAAGCTTTCTTT	CASSLQPRGYTEAFF
.	TRBV7-9	TRBJ2-4	once	TGTGCCAGCAGCTTAGATACTGGGGTAGAAAACATTCAGTACTTC	CASSLDTGVENIQYF
.	TRBV5-4	TRBJ2-5	.	TGTGCCAGCAGCTTGGGCTGGGGGGCTGAAGAGACCCAGTACTTC	CASSLGWGAEETQYF
TRBD2	TRBV11-2	TRBJ2-5	.	TGTGCCAGCAGCGTCTCTAGCGGGTGGAAAGAGACCCAGTACTTC	CASSVSSGWKETQYF
.	TRBV10-3	TRBJ2-7	.	TGTGCCATCATGTCCGGGGACGGTGCCTACGAGCAGTACTTC	CAIMSGDGAYEQYF
.	TRBV7-6	TRBJ2-5	.	TGTGCCAGCGGCAGATGGGCCCTTGAAGGGGAGACCCAGTACTTC	CASGRWALEGETQYF
.	TRBV13	TRBJ2-4	.	TGTGCCAGCAGCTTAGGGGCCAAAAACATTCAGTACTTC	CASSLGAKNIQYF
.	TRBV6-1	TRBJ2-7	.	TGTGCCAGCAGTGAATGGGGGGAAGAGCAGTACTTC	CASSEWGEEQYF
.	TRBV6-5	TRBJ2-5	.	TGTGCCAGCATTCAACGGGGACAAGAGACCCAGTACTTC	CASIQRGQETQYF
.	TRBV5-5	TRBJ2-7	.	TGTGCCAGCAGCTTGCTGACAGGACCCATCGAAGAGCAGTACTTC	CASSLLTGPIEEQYF
TRBD2	TRBV28	TRBJ2-1	.	TGTGCCAGCAGTTTAACAAGCGGGAGTACTGAGCAGTTCTTC	CASSLTSGSTEQFF
.	TRBV15	TRBJ1-2	few	TGTGCCACCAGCATCCCGGACGGTAACTATGGCTACACCTTC	CATSIPDGNYGYTF
.	TRBV4-1	TRBJ2-1	.	TGCGCCAGCAGCCAATATCGACAGGGCGGGGGCAATGAGCAGTTCTTC	CASSQYRQGGGNEQFF
.	TRBV18	TRBJ2-1	.	TGTGCCAGCTCACCCGCGCCCAATGAGCAGTTCTTC	CASSPAPNEQFF
TRBD2	TRBV28	TRBJ2-1	.	TGTGCCAGCAGTTTAATACTAGCGGGGGGCACAAACAATGAGCAGTTCTTC	CASSLILAGGTNNEQFF
TRBD1	TRBV5-1	TRBJ2-7	.	TGCGCCAGCAGCTTGTACAGGGGAATAGACGAGCAGTACTTC	CASSLYRGIDEQYF
.	TRBV6-5	TRBJ2-3	.	TGTGCCAGCAGTTACAGCCTAGAGGCTTTGACAGATACGCAGTATTTT	CASSYSLEALTDTQYF
.	TRBV10-3	TRBJ2-7	.	TGTGCCATCAGTGATCAGGGTAGCTCCTACGAGCAGTACTTC	CAISDQGSSYEQYF